This T cell receptor beta chain was identified during a study of response to subunit inactivated influenza vaccine. Germline CDR1 SGHVS, CDR2 FNYEAQ. The trim removed 1 base at V and 5 bases at J, leaving 2 bases unmatched. The CDR3 runs 13 residues. Study-level points and caveats: It was the authors' suggestion that each seasonal influenza vaccination recruits few new T cells.

Comments on this clonotype: The antigen is undetermined.

TCRdb reanalysed the RT-PCR reads using MiXCR and keeps one entry per CDR3 protein. The table has hundreds of thousands of distinct CDR3 sequences, roughly 25% seen once. The V and J genes are TRBV7-6 and TRBJ2-7; 7 bases are shared with TRBD2. The sequenced sample was CD4+ T cells sorted from PBMCs, obtained about 5 days after vaccination. This TCR was sampled from a man in his fifties or sixties who received an inactivated influenza vaccine. The DNA for the CDR3 is TGTGCCAGCAGCTTAGTGGCGGGAGACGAGCAGTACTTC. It translates to CASSLVAGDEQYF.